A single sample gave rise to the 29 T cell receptor beta chains below, sequenced in a study of shared T cell receptors in the human thymus. Clones were sequenced by immunoSEQ multiplex PCR, and TCRdb holds only the in-frame ones, with some missing. This table has 720,000 or so clones, approximately 85% appearing once. This same sample was also taken into another study, of human thymus T cells.

The sequenced sample was thymocytes. Source of these receptors: a girl under three years old with a congenital heart defect.

This sequence joins TRBV11-2 and TRBJ2-3; D uncertain. This CDR3 has 15 residues. CDR1 and CDR2 from the germline V gene are SGHAT and FQNNGV. Trimming shortened V by 5 bases and J by 6 bases, and 18 bases separated the two germline ends. CDR3 sequence reads: CASSPSARFEDTQYF. CDR3 DNA sequence: TGTGCCAGCAGCCCCTCGGCTAGATTTGAGGATACGCAGTATTTT. Combining the CDR3 with reference TRBV11-2 and TRBJ2-3 gives the whole variable domain EAGVAQSPRYKIIEKRQSVAFWCNPISGHATLYWYQQILGQGPKLLIQFQNNGVVDDSQLPKDRFSAERLKGVDSTLKIQPAKLEDSAVYLCASSPSARFEDTQYFGPGTRLTVL.

The chain combines TRBV15 with TRBJ1-3; no reliable D call. The V end lost 2 bases, the J end lost 5 bases, and 4 bases lay between the germline ends. The germline gives CDR1 LNHNV, CDR2 YYDKDF (reference sequence). The CDR3 has 12 residues. The CDR3 is CATSRQRNTIYF. The CDR3, as DNA: TGTGCCACCAGCAGACAGAGAAACACCATATATTTT.

The CDR3 reads CSVGVPSLRDTEAFF. DNA for the CDR3: TGCAGCGTTGGGGTGCCATCCCTCAGGGACACTGAAGCTTTCTTT. The V and J genes are TRBV29-1 and TRBJ1-1, with D tentatively TRBD1 (5 bases). The CDR3 has 15 residues. Trimming pared 4 bases from V and 3 bases from J, leaving 18 bases between. Germline CDR1 and CDR2: SQVTM and ANQGSEA.

The chain recombines TRBV4-1 with TRBJ2-2; a weak D match, TRBD2 (5 bases). The CDR3 sequence is 15 residues long. The V gene lost 1 base and the J gene lost 1 base, with 7 bases spanning the gap. The V gene's germline CDR1 is MGHRA and CDR2 YSYEKL. This CDR3 reads CASSQGAVNTGELFF. The CDR3 region has the DNA TGCGCCAGCAGCCAAGGAGCGGTGAACACCGGGGAGCTGTTTTTT.

The CDR3: CATSRIQGRNQPQHF. CDR3 sequence (DNA): TGTGCCACCAGCAGAATACAGGGGCGCAATCAGCCCCAGCATTTT. The chain combines TRBV15 with TRBJ1-5; 7 nucleotides agree with TRBD1. V trimming: 2 bases; J trimming: 2 bases; junction bases outside the gene matches: 3. This CDR3 is 15 amino acids long. Germline V lookup: CDR1 LNHNV, CDR2 YYDKDF (reference sequence).

The V call is TRBV7-4, the J call TRBJ2-5; D gene uncertain. The CDR3 covers 14 residues. Trimming shortened V by 2 bases and J by 6 bases, and 13 bases separated the two germline ends. CDR1 SGHVT and CDR2 SQSDAQ come from the germline V gene. CDR3: CASSLRQVWKTQYF. CDR3 nucleotides: TGTGCCAGCAGCTTAAGGCAGGTGTGGAAGACCCAGTACTTC.

The chain carries TRBV5-1 and TRBJ2-2; D is possibly TRBD2 (5 bases). Germline CDR1 and CDR2: SGHRS and YFSETQ. With 0 bases removed from V and 7 bases from J, the gap between germline ends came to 13 bases. The CDR3 runs 15 residues. The CDR3 region is CASSLEDLTGGELFF. In nucleotides, the CDR3 is TGCGCCAGCAGCTTGGAGGACTTGACGGGCGGGGAGCTGTTTTTT.

The chain recombines TRBV5-6 with TRBJ2-7; TRBD2 agrees at 9 bases. The CDR3 covers 16 residues. Germline values: CDR1 SGHDT, CDR2 YYEEEE. The V and J ends lost 0 bases and 3 bases, in that order; junction bases with no gene match: 7. The CDR3 reads CASSLDSSGGYYEQYF. For the CDR3, the DNA is TGTGCCAGCAGCTTGGACTCAAGCGGGGGGTACTACGAGCAGTACTTC.

V and J are TRBV5-6 and TRBJ1-5; D possibly corresponds to TRBD1 (6 bases). Germline loops: CDR1 SGHDT, CDR2 YYEEEE. This CDR3 region has 16 residues. V was pared by 1 base and J by 4 bases, with 15 bases between. CDR3: CASSLRRTAGNQPQHF. For the CDR3, the DNA is TGTGCCAGCAGCTTGCGTCGGACAGCAGGAAATCAGCCCCAGCATTTT.

This sequence joins TRBV5-1 and TRBJ2-6; D is undetermined. The CDR3 is 16 amino acids. Germline V CDR1 and CDR2: SGHRS, YFSETQ. The V and J ends lost 3 bases and 0 bases respectively, with 10 bases between them. CDR3 amino acids: CASSSEWNSGANVLTF. The CDR3 DNA follows: TGCGCCAGCAGCTCGGAGTGGAACTCTGGGGCCAACGTCCTGACTTTC. Filled out from reference TRBV5-1 and TRBJ2-6, the complete variable domain reads KAGVTQTPRYLIKTRGQQVTLSCSPISGHRSVSWYQQTPGQGLQFLFEYFSETQRNKGNFPGRFSGRQFSNSRSEMNVSTLELGDSALYLCASSSEWNSGANVLTFGAGSRLTVL.

The V and J genes are TRBV9 and TRBJ1-6, with 11 bases matching TRBD1. Losses at the gene ends were 4 bases for V and 2 bases for J; bases not matched to a gene: 5. The CDR3 is made up of 17 amino acids. In germline, CDR1 is SGDLS, CDR2 YYNGEE. CDR3 loop: CASSPRDRGAYNSPLHF. Written as DNA, the CDR3 is TGTGCCAGCAGCCCCCGGGACAGGGGGGCCTATAATTCACCCCTCCACTTT. Filled out from reference TRBV9 and TRBJ1-6, the complete variable domain reads DSGVTQTPKHLITATGQRVTLRCSPRSGDLSVYWYQQSLDQGLQFLIQYYNGEERAKGNILERFSAQQFPDLHSELNLSSLELGDSALYFCASSPRDRGAYNSPLHFGNGTRLTVT.

The chain has TRBV7-2 and TRBJ1-3; a possible D gene is TRBD1 (5 bases). This CDR3 is 16 amino acids long. Trimming pared 5 bases from V and 0 bases from J, leaving 14 bases between. CDR1 is SGHTA, CDR2 FQGNSA, per germline. For the CDR3, the DNA is TGTGCCAGCAGCCCCACGACAGCGTCCTCTGGAAACACCATATATTTT. This sequence encodes CASSPTTASSGNTIYF.

The V gene is TRBV19, the J gene TRBJ1-3, with 9 bases fitting TRBD1. V gave up 2 bases and J gave up 0 bases; unmatched junction bases: 5. This CDR3 contains 17 residues. Germline values: CDR1 LNHDA, CDR2 SQIVND (reference sequence). Here the CDR3 reads CASSIHRGPLSGNTIYF. The CDR3 bases are TGTGCCAGTAGTATACACAGGGGGCCACTCTCTGGAAACACCATATATTTT.

The chain uses TRBV6-6 and TRBJ2-5, with D possibly TRBD1 on 7 matching bases. V dropped 6 bases and J dropped 5 bases, with 22 bases sitting between them. The length of the CDR3 is 16 residues. In germline, CDR1 is MNHNY, CDR2 SVGAGI (reference sequence). The CDR3 nucleotides are TGTGCCAGCAGCTCCTCCTCAACAGGGGAGGTGGAGACCCAGTACTTC. Translated: CASSSSSTGEVETQYF.

The V gene is TRBV6-1, the J gene TRBJ1-3; TRBD1 aligns across 12 bases. The CDR3 runs to 15 residues. Germline values: CDR1 MNHNS, CDR2 SASEGT. V lost 11 bases to trimming and J lost 6 bases; unmatched junction nucleotides: 11. CDR3 amino acids: CAEKGGQGALNTIYF. CDR3 sequence (DNA): TGTGCCGAAAAAGGGGGACAGGGGGCCCTAAACACCATATATTTT.

V is TRBV15 and J is TRBJ1-6; TRBD1 aligns across 8 bases. The V gene end was trimmed by 2 bases and the J gene end by 8 bases; junction bases not matched to a gene: 20. Germline lookup yields CDR1 LNHNV and CDR2 YYDKDF (reference sequence). The CDR3 runs to 20 residues. The CDR3 spells CATSRSPTGKFRGPYSPLHF. DNA for the CDR3: TGTGCCACCAGCAGATCCCCGACGGGAAAGTTCAGGGGGCCCTATTCACCCCTCCACTTT. Drawing the rest from reference TRBV15 and TRBJ1-6, the complete variable domain is DAMVIQNPRYQVTQFGKPVTLSCSQTLNHNVMYWYQQKSSQAPKLLFHYYDKDFNNEADTPDNFQSRRPNTSFCFLDIRSPGLGDTAMYLCATSRSPTGKFRGPYSPLHFGNGTRLTVT.

This clone appeared a single time. This sequence joins TRBV27 and TRBJ2-3; 8 bases line up with TRBD2. The J segment lost 0 bases and the V segment lost 5 bases, leaving 28 bases of the junction unmatched. The CDR3 has 23 amino acids. Germline V gene sequence: CDR1 MNHEY, CDR2 SMNVEV (reference sequence). The chain's CDR3 is CASSGSLEVQRGPRKSSTDTQYF. The DNA of the CDR3 is TGTGCCAGCAGTGGATCCTTGGAAGTCCAGCGGGGGCCACGAAAATCTAGCACAGATACGCAGTATTTT.

There are a few counts of this clone. This rearrangement joins TRBV2 to TRBJ1-2; D not resolved. V dropped 5 bases and J dropped 1 base, with 5 bases sitting between them. In germline, CDR1 is SNHLY, CDR2 FYNNEI. CDR3 length: 12 residues. CDR3 DNA: TGTGCCAGCAGTATTCGTAACTATGGCTACACCTTC. This translates into CASSIRNYGYTF.

This sequence joins TRBV2 and TRBJ1-5; D gene ambiguous. V lost 1 base and J lost 5, with 15 bases in between. The CDR3 consists of 16 residues. The germline V gene has CDR1 SNHLY and CDR2 FYNNEI. CDR3 coding DNA: TGTGCCAGCAGTGAAGGAGCGGGAAGTGCCTATCAGCCCCAGCATTTT. The encoded protein is CASSEGAGSAYQPQHF.

The V and J genes are TRBV9 and TRBJ1-6; D might be TRBD1 (6 bases). Between the trimmed V and J ends, which lost 3 bases and 7 bases, there was a span of 11 bases. In germline, CDR1 is SGDLS, CDR2 YYNGEE. The length of the CDR3 is 14 residues. In DNA, the CDR3 is TGTGCCAGCAGCGCCTTGCAGGGGAATTCACCCCTCCACTTT. It codes for CASSALQGNSPLHF.

The chain uses TRBV4-1 and TRBJ2-1; 9 bases match TRBD1. Germline-derived CDR1 and CDR2 are MGHRA and YSYEKL. V gave up 1 base and J gave up 8 bases; unmatched junction bases: 6. CDR3 size: 15 residues. The CDR3 DNA reads TGCGCCAGCAGCCAAGTTTCGACAGGGGGTGATGAGCAGTTCTTC. Encoded protein: CASSQVSTGGDEQFF.

The chain carries TRBV9 and TRBJ1-4; 9 bases line up with TRBD1. V lost 3 bases to trimming and J lost 5 bases; unmatched junction nucleotides: 5. Per germline, CDR1 SGDLS and CDR2 YYNGEE. The CDR3 covers 15 residues. CDR3 DNA sequence: TGTGCCAGCAGCGGACAGGGGGTTGAGAATGAAAAACTGTTTTTT. Amino acid sequence: CASSGQGVENEKLFF.

V usage is TRBV7-2 and J usage is TRBJ2-7; possibly TRBD2 for D (5 bases). CDR1 and CDR2 (germline): SGHTA, FQGNSA. This CDR3 spans 19 amino acids. Trimming cost V 5 bases and J 0 bases, with 26 bases left between them. The CDR3 DNA reads TGTGCCAGCAGCGATAGTGCAGGTATGAAGAATGGGAGCTCCTACGAGCAGTACTTC. Protein sequence: CASSDSAGMKNGSSYEQYF. Full variable domain (rest looked up from reference TRBV7-2 and TRBJ2-7): GAGVSQSPSNKVTEKGKDVELRCDPISGHTALYWYRQSLGQGLEFLIYFQGNSAPDKSGLPSDRFSAERTGGSVSTLTIQRTQQEDSAVYLCASSDSAGMKNGSSYEQYFGPGTRLTVT.

The chain joins TRBV29-1 to TRBJ2-2; TRBD2 might be the D (5 bases). V lost 3 bases and J 7 bases, leaving 12 bases between the germline ends. The CDR3 runs 13 residues. Germline assignment: CDR1 SQVTM and CDR2 ANQGSEA. CDR3 protein: CSVELGSIGELFF. The CDR3 DNA reads TGCAGCGTTGAGCTGGGGAGTATCGGGGAGCTGTTTTTT.

The rearrangement links TRBV25-1 to TRBJ2-5; no clear D gene. Germline lookup yields CDR1 MGHDK and CDR2 SYGVNS. This CDR3 region has 11 residues. V lost 5 bases to trimming and J lost 1 base, with 2 bases between them. CDR3 region: CASSLQETQYF. The CDR3 DNA is TGTGCCAGCAGTCTCCAAGAGACCCAGTACTTC. Using reference TRBV25-1 and TRBJ2-5 for the parts outside the CDR3, the full variable domain is EADIYQTPRYLVIGTGKKITLECSQTMGHDKMYWYQQDPGMELHLIHYSYGVNSTEKGDLSSESTVSRIRTEHFPLTLESARPSHTSQYLCASSLQETQYFGPGTRLLVL.

This clone was seen a handful of times. The chain is built from TRBV5-1 and TRBJ2-3; 8 bases are a match to TRBD2. Germline V gene lookup returns CDR1 SGHRS and CDR2 YFSETQ. The CDR3 extends over 16 amino acids. Unmatched junction bases numbered 12, after V lost 3 bases and J lost 6 bases. This chain's CDR3 is CASSSPRGGNYDTQYF. CDR3 sequence (DNA): TGCGCCAGCAGCTCCCCCCGGGGGGGGAATTACGATACGCAGTATTTT.

The chain has TRBV7-6 and TRBJ1-2; 11 bases map to TRBD1. The CDR3 consists of 19 residues. CDR1 and CDR2 (germline): SGHVS, FNYEAQ. Trimming took 1 base from V and 2 from J; bases not matched to a gene: 12. CDR3 amino acids: CASSLGPIRTGGENYGYTF. CDR3 sequence (DNA): TGTGCCAGCAGCTTAGGTCCCATTAGGACAGGGGGCGAGAACTATGGCTACACCTTC.

The V call is TRBV5-1, the J call TRBJ1-1; unclear D gene. V was clipped by 4 bases and J by 1 base, with 26 bases between them. The CDR3 has 19 amino acids. The germline V gene encodes CDR1 SGHRS and CDR2 YFSETQ. CDR3 sequence (DNA): TGCGCCAGCAGCCCCAAACCACCTTGGCGGGCCGATAAGAACACTGAAGCTTTCTTT. The encoded protein is CASSPKPPWRADKNTEAFF.

The chain is built from TRBV10-1 and TRBJ1-1; D gene uncertain. Deletions cut 2 bases from V and 5 bases from J, with 6 bases between. Germline assignment: CDR1 WNHNN and CDR2 SYGVQD (reference sequence). This CDR3 contains 12 residues. The DNA for the CDR3 is TGCGCCAGCAGTGAGACCAGAACTGAAGCTTTCTTT. It yields the protein CASSETRTEAFF.